The 18 T cell receptor beta chains below come from one sample, sequenced in a study of cytomegalovirus exposure and HLA in healthy donors. PCR amplification relied on 60 Vbeta primers (plus 13 Jbeta primers). Produced via immunoSEQ multiplex PCR; TCRdb's table is partial and in-frame only. Of about 160,000 clones in the sample, roughly 80% were seen once. Sequencing was carried out using PBMCs. The receptors were sampled from a woman aged 18-35 years in good health and CMV-seronegative.

Only one count was recorded for this clone. The chain recombines TRBV6-5 with TRBJ1-1; D is possibly TRBD1 (6 bases). This CDR3 contains 13 residues. Trimming shortened V by 5 bases and J by 10 bases, and 17 bases separated the two germline ends. Germline lookup yields CDR1 MNHEY and CDR2 SVGAGI. The CDR3 DNA sequence: TGTGCCAGCAGTGGGGACAAAGAATTCGGAGCTTTCTTT. Translated, it gives CASSGDKEFGAFF.

This clone turned up a few times. Mismatch with germline at one junction end may stem from a read error. The J gene is TRBJ1-4, the V gene TRBV27; D not certain. CDR3 length equals 8 residues. CDR1 is MNHEY and CDR2 is SMNVEV in the germline V gene (reference sequence). The CDR3: CGVKKLFF. The CDR3 coding sequence is TGCGGGGTGAAAAAACTGTTTTTT.

The rearrangement uses TRBV11-2 and TRBJ2-5; 7 bases line up with TRBD1. CDR1 is SGHAT, CDR2 FQNNGV, per germline. Germline trimming cut 5 bases from V and 2 bases from J; bases unmatched to any gene: 8. The CDR3 contains 15 residues. CDR3 in amino acids: CASSLGQGVQETQYF. The CDR3 DNA is TGTGCCAGCAGCCTAGGTCAGGGGGTTCAAGAGACCCAGTACTTC.

The V and J genes are TRBV2 and TRBJ1-5; D is uncertain. Germline assignment: CDR1 SNHLY and CDR2 FYNNEI. Trimming pared 2 bases from V and 3 bases from J, leaving 8 bases between. There are 14 residues in the CDR3. The CDR3 here is CASSETGYNQPQHF. CDR3 bases: TGTGCCAGCAGTGAAACGGGGTACAATCAGCCCCAGCATTTT.

The chain carries TRBV7-3 and TRBJ2-1, with D possibly TRBD1 on 5 matching bases. With 0 bases removed from V and 6 bases from J, the gap between germline ends came to 18 bases. This CDR3 comprises 17 residues. The V gene's germline CDR1 is SGHTA and CDR2 FQGTGA. CDR3 region: CASSLTRGMVGLNEQFF. The CDR3 DNA follows: TGTGCCAGCAGCTTAACAAGGGGAATGGTGGGGCTCAATGAGCAGTTCTTC.

The chain uses TRBV2 and TRBJ2-1; possible D gene TRBD2, 5 bases. This CDR3 region has 14 residues. Germline CDR1 is SNHLY and CDR2 is FYNNEI. V was cut by 6 bases and J by 6 bases, with 15 bases left in between. The DNA for the CDR3 is TGTGCCAGCAGCAGAGGGAAGACTGTCAATGAGCAGTTCTTC. This gives the protein CASSRGKTVNEQFF.

This clone was observed a few times. The chain carries TRBV2 and TRBJ2-4; D might be TRBD1 (6 bases). This CDR3 spans 15 amino acids. Germline assignment: CDR1 SNHLY and CDR2 FYNNEI. V dropped 5 bases and J dropped 0 bases, with 11 bases sitting between them. The CDR3 DNA is TGTGCCAGCAGTTTGGACAGATTAGCCAAAAACATTCAGTACTTC. Its translation: CASSLDRLAKNIQYF.

The chain is built from TRBV5-4 and TRBJ2-4, with a tentative D call TRBD2 (5 bases). Germline values: CDR1 SGHNT, CDR2 YYREEE (reference sequence). The V end was cut by 3 bases, the J end by 8 bases, with 18 bases between. This CDR3 comprises 15 residues. The CDR3 bases are TGTGCCAGCAGCTCCCGTGACCCATACGGGGACATTCAGTACTTC. Amino acids: CASSSRDPYGDIQYF.

The rearrangement joins TRBV5-1 to TRBJ2-3, with a tentative D call TRBD2 (6 bases). V lost 2 bases, J lost 4 bases, and 14 bases lay in between. This CDR3 spans 15 amino acids. The germline CDR1 and CDR2 sequences are SGHRS and YFSETQ. CDR3 DNA: TGCGCCAGCAGCTTTCAACTAGCAGTTGCAGATACGCAGTATTTT. Translating it yields CASSFQLAVADTQYF.

This clone was seen more than once but under ten times. The chain uses TRBV27 and TRBJ2-7, with 8 bases fitting TRBD2. J lost 3 bases, V lost 3 bases, and 7 bases had no gene match. CDR1 and CDR2 from the germline V gene are MNHEY and SMNVEV (reference sequence). The CDR3 sequence is 15 residues long. The CDR3 region has the DNA TGTGCCAGCAGTTTGATAAGCGGGAGCCGCTACGAGCAGTACTTC. Encoded protein: CASSLISGSRYEQYF.

This clone was counted only a few times. This rearrangement joins TRBV5-8 to TRBJ1-1; TRBD1 matches at 10 bases. Trimming cost V 2 bases and J 4 bases; bases outside gene matches: 5. The CDR3 sequence is 15 residues long. The germline V gene has CDR1 SGHTS and CDR2 YDEGEE. The CDR3 DNA reads TGTGCCAGCAGCTTAGGGACAGGGGCAGGCACTGAAGCTTTCTTT. Protein sequence: CASSLGTGAGTEAFF.

This clone was observed once. The V gene is TRBV4-2, the J gene TRBJ2-7; the D gene is possibly TRBD1 (5 bases). Germline-derived CDR1 and CDR2 are LGHNA and YNFKEQ. The V end was cut by 4 bases, the J end by 2 bases, with 15 bases between. The CDR3 runs 15 residues. The CDR3 DNA follows: TGTGCCAGCAGCCCCCTGGGGCTAGAGCCCTACGAGCAGTACTTC. It codes for CASSPLGLEPYEQYF.

The J gene is TRBJ1-2, the V gene TRBV28, with D maybe TRBD1 (6 bases). The CDR3 spans 12 residues. The V and J ends lost 6 bases and 7 bases respectively, with 12 bases between them. Germline CDR1 MDHEN, CDR2 SYDVKM. This CDR3 reads CASSRGSGGYTF. Written as DNA, the CDR3 is TGTGCCAGCAGCAGGGGATCGGGTGGCTACACCTTC.

V usage is TRBV5-1 and J usage is TRBJ1-2; 7 nucleotides match TRBD1. Per germline, CDR1 SGHRS and CDR2 YFSETQ. V shed 0 bases, J shed 5 bases, and the junction held 4 bases outside the gene matches. CDR3 size: 14 residues. CDR3 sequence (DNA): TGCGCCAGCAGCTTGGGAGACAGGGTTTATGGCTACACCTTC. Its translation: CASSLGDRVYGYTF.

V gene TRBV6-5 combines with J gene TRBJ2-5; 8 bases are shared with TRBD1. The V segment lost 5 bases and the J segment 11 bases; nucleotides outside the gene matches: 13. Germline lookup yields CDR1 MNHEY and CDR2 SVGAGI. This CDR3 is 14 amino acids long. CDR3 nucleotide sequence: TGTGCCAGCAGTCGACAGGGGAGTAGGGACGATCAGTACTTC. It yields the protein CASSRQGSRDDQYF.

The chain uses TRBV7-6 and TRBJ1-1; D remains unclear. Germline V gene lookup returns CDR1 SGHVS and CDR2 FNYEAQ. V was cut by 1 base and J by 1 base, with 4 bases left in between. This CDR3 has 13 amino acids. CDR3 loop: CASSLGQNTEAFF. The DNA of the CDR3 is TGTGCCAGCAGCTTAGGACAGAACACTGAAGCTTTCTTT. Filled out from reference TRBV7-6 and TRBJ1-1, the complete variable domain reads GAGVSQSPRYKVTKRGQDVALRCDPISGHVSLYWYRQALGQGPEFLTYFNYEAQQDKSGLPNDRFSAERPEGSISTLTIQRTEQRDSAMYRCASSLGQNTEAFFGQGTRLTVV.

The genes are TRBV5-6 and TRBJ2-5; TRBD1 matches 7 bases. The CDR3 has 14 residues. In germline, CDR1 is SGHDT, CDR2 YYEEEE. V gave up 2 bases and J gave up 5 bases; unmatched junction bases: 6. CDR3 protein: CASSFGQDKETQYF. The CDR3 DNA follows: TGTGCCAGCAGCTTCGGACAGGACAAGGAGACCCAGTACTTC. The full variable domain, completed using reference TRBV5-6 and TRBJ2-5, is DAGVTQSPTHLIKTRGQQVTLRCSPKSGHDTVSWYQQALGQGPQFIFQYYEEEERQRGNFPDRFSGHQFPNYSSELNVNALLLGDSALYLCASSFGQDKETQYFGPGTRLLVL.

The V call is TRBV11-2, the J call TRBJ2-7, with 10 bases identical to TRBD1. V was pared by 5 bases and J by 6 bases, with 10 bases of the junction left unmatched. Germline CDR1 reads SGHAT; CDR2 reads FQNNGV. This CDR3 region has 15 residues. The CDR3 bases are TGTGCCAGCAGCGGCCCGGGACAGGGGTTTATCGAGCAGTACTTC. Translated, it gives CASSGPGQGFIEQYF.